This T cell receptor (beta chain) was profiled in a study of T cell responses to AZD1222 COVID-19 vaccine. Looking at the study overall: Pooling covered second doses at about 4 or about 12 weeks.

Trimming removed 4 bases at V and 1 base at J, with 13 bases between. CDR3 size: 16 residues. Germline V CDR1 and CDR2: SGHVS, FQNEAQ. The data were produced by immunoSEQ multiplex PCR, yet TCRdb's version contains in-frame clones alone and is incomplete. This sample carries over 150,000 clones, 90% of them seen once, and the ten largest clones take more than 1.3%. This receptor was obtained from an adult in good health. The specimen comprised peripheral blood, sampled on day 0 of AZD1222 vaccination. This rearrangement joins TRBV7-8 to TRBJ2-2, with D uncertain. CDR3 region: CASSSRGVGNTGELFF. The CDR3 nucleotides are TGTGCCAGCAGCTCCCGTGGGGTGGGGAACACCGGGGAGCTGTTTTTT.